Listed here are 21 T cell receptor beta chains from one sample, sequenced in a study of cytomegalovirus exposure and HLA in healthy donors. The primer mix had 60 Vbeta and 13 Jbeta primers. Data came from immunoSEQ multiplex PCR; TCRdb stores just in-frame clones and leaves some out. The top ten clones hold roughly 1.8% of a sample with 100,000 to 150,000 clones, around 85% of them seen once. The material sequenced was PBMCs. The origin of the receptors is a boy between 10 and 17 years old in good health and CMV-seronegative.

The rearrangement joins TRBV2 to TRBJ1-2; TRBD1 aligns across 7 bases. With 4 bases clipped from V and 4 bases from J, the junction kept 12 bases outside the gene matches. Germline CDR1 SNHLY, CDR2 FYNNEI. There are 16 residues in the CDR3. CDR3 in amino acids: CASSVKAGGLSYGYTF. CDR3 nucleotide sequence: TGTGCCAGCAGTGTCAAGGCAGGGGGACTCTCCTATGGCTACACCTTC.

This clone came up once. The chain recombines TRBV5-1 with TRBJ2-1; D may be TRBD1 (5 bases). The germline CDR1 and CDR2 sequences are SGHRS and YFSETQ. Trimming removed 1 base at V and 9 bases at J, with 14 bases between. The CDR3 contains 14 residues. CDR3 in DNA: TGCGCCAGCAGCTTGCAGGTAGGGGATGGTGAGCAGTTCTTC. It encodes CASSLQVGDGEQFF.

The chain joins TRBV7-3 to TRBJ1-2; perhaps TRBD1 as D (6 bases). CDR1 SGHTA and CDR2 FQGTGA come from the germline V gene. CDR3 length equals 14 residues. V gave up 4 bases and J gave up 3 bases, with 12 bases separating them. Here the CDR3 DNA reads TGTGCCAGCAGCTCTACAGGGAGCGACTATGGCTACACCTTC. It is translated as CASSSTGSDYGYTF.

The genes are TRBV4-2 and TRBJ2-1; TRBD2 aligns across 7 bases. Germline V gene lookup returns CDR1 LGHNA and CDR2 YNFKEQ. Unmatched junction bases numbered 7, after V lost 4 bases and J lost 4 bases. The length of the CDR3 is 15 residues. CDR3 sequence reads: CASSLLASEYNEQFF. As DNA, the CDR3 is TGTGCCAGCAGCCTACTAGCGTCCGAGTACAATGAGCAGTTCTTC.

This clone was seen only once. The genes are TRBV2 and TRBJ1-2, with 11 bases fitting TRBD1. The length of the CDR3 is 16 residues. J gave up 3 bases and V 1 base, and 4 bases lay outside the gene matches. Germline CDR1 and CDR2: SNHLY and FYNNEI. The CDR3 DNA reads TGTGCCAGCAGTGAAGGGTGGACAGGGGGCGACTATGGCTACACCTTC. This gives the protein CASSEGWTGGDYGYTF.

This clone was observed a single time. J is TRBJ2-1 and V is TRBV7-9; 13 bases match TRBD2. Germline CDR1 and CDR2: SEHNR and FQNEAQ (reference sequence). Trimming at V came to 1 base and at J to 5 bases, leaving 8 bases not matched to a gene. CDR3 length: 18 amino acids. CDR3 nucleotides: TGTGCCAGCAGCTTAGGGGACTGGACTAGCGGGGGAAACAATGAGCAGTTCTTC. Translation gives CASSLGDWTSGGNNEQFF. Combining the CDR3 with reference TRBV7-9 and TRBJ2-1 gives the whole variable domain DTGVSQNPRHKITKRGQNVTFRCDPISEHNRLYWYRQTLGQGPEFLTYFQNEAQLEKSRLLSDRFSAERPKGSFSTLEIQRTEQGDSAMYLCASSLGDWTSGGNNEQFFGPGTRLTVL.

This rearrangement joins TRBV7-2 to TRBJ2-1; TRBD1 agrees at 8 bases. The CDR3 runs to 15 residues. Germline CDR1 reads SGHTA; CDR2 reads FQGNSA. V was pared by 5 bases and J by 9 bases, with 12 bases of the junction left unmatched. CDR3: CASSTTTGAPGEQFF. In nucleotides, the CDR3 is TGTGCCAGCAGCACCACGACAGGGGCGCCGGGTGAGCAGTTCTTC.

This CDR3 reads CASSQDFSPLHF. CDR3 bases: TGCGCCAGCAGCCAAGACTTTTCACCCCTCCACTTT. The chain carries TRBV4-3 and TRBJ1-6; unclear D gene. This CDR3 spans 12 amino acids. V shed 0 bases and J shed 9 bases, with 3 bases lying between them. From germline, CDR1 is LGHNA and CDR2 YSLEER.

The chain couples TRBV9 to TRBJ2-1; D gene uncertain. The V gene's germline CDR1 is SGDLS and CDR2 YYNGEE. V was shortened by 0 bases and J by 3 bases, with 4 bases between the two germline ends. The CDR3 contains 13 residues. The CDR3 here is CASSVDFYNEQFF. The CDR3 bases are TGTGCCAGCAGCGTAGACTTCTACAATGAGCAGTTCTTC.

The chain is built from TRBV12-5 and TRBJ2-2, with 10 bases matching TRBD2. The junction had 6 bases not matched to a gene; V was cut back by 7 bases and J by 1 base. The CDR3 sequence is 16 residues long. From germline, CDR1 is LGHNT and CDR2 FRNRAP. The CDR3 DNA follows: TGTGCTAGTGCCTGGGCTAGCGGGGGGAACACCGGGGAGCTGTTTTTT. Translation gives CASAWASGGNTGELFF.

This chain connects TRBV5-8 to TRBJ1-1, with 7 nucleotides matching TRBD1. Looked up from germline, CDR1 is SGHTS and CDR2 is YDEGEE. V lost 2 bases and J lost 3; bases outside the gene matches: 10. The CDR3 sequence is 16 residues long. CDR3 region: CASSFTGAPSDTEAFF. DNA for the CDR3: TGTGCCAGCAGCTTTACAGGGGCCCCATCCGACACTGAAGCTTTCTTT.

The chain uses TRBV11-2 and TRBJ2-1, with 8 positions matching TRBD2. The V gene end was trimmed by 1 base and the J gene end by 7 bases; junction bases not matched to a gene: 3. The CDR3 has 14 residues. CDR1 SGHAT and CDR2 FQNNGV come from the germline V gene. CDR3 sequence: CASSLAGGPNEQFF. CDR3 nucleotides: TGTGCCAGCAGCTTAGCGGGAGGGCCGAATGAGCAGTTCTTC.

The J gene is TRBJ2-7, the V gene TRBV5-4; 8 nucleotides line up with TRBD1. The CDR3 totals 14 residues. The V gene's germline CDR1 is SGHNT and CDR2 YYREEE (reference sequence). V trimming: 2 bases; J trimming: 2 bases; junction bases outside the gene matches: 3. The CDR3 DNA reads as TGTGCCAGCAGCTTTGACAGGGGCGCCTACGAGCAGTACTTC. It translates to CASSFDRGAYEQYF.

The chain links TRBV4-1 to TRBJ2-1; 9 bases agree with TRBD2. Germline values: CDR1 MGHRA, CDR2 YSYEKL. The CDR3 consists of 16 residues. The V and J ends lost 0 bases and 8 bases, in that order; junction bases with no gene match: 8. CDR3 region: CASSQDPAGGGYEQFF. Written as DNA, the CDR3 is TGCGCCAGCAGCCAAGATCCCGCGGGAGGGGGCTATGAGCAGTTCTTC.

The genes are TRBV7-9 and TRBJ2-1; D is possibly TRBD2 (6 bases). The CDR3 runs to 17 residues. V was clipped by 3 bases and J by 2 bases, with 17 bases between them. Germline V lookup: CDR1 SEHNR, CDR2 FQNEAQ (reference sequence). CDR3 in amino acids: CASSFVGGRIPYNEQFF. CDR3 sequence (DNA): TGTGCCAGCAGCTTCGTGGGTGGGAGGATTCCCTACAATGAGCAGTTCTTC.

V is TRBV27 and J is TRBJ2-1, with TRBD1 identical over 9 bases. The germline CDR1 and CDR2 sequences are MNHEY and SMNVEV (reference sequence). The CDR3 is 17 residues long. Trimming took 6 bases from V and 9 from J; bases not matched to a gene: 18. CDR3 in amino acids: CASSDVMGQGGSGEQFF. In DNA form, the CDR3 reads TGTGCCAGCAGCGACGTGATGGGACAGGGTGGGTCTGGTGAGCAGTTCTTC.

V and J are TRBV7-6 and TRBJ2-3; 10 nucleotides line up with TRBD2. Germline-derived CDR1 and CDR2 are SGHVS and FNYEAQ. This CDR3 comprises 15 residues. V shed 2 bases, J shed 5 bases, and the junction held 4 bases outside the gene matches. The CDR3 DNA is TGTGCCAGCAGCTTACTAGCGGGAGCCGGAGATACGCAGTATTTT. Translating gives CASSLLAGAGDTQYF. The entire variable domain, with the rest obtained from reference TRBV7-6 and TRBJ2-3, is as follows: GAGVSQSPRYKVTKRGQDVALRCDPISGHVSLYWYRQALGQGPEFLTYFNYEAQQDKSGLPNDRFSAERPEGSISTLTIQRTEQRDSAMYRCASSLLAGAGDTQYFGPGTRLTVL.

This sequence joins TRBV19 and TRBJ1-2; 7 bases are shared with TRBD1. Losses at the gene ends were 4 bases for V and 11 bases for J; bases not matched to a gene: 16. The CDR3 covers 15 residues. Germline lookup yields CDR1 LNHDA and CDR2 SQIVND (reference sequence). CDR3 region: CASSTPGGTLGGYTF. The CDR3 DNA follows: TGTGCCAGTAGTACGCCAGGGGGGACACTCGGTGGTTACACCTTC.

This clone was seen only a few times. In nucleotides, the CDR3 is TGTGCCAGCAGCCGGACTAGCGGGAGGGGGGCCGGGGAGCTGTTTTTT. This gives the protein CASSRTSGRGAGELFF. This rearrangement joins TRBV7-2 to TRBJ2-2, with 15 bases that match TRBD2. The CDR3 is 16 amino acids. The V segment lost 5 bases and the J segment 6 bases; nucleotides outside the gene matches: 4. Germline V gives CDR1 SGHTA, CDR2 FQGNSA.

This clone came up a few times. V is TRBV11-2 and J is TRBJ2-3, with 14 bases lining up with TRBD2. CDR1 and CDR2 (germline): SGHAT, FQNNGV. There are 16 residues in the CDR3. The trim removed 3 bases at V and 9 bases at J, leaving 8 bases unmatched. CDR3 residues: CASSFGGTSGSETQYF. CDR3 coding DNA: TGTGCCAGCAGCTTCGGCGGGACTAGCGGGAGTGAGACGCAGTATTTT.

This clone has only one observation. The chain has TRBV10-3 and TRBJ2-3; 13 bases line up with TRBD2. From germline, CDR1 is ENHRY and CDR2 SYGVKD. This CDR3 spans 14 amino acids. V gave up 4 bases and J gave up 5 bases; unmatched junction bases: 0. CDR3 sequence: CAISGTSGRDTQYF. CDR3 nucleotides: TGTGCCATCAGTGGGACTAGCGGGAGAGATACGCAGTATTTT.